Each of the 27 T cell receptor beta chains below was sequenced from the same sample in a study of identical twins. TCRdb independently ran MiXCR on the 5' RACE reads; one entry per CDR3 protein. The table includes roughly 250,000 distinct CDR3 sequences, about 14% detected once. The material sequenced was memory (CD45RO+) T cells sorted from blood. The receptors come from a woman between 18 and 29 years old in good health.

This clonotype was counted between two and nine times. The V and J genes are TRBV12-3 or TRBV12-4 and TRBJ1-1, with 7 bases that match TRBD1. The CDR3 loop spans 12 amino acids. Unmatched junction bases numbered 6, after V lost 6 bases and J lost 8 bases. The CDR3 DNA reads TGTGCCAGCAGGGGGTGGGGACAGGAAGCTTTCTTT. It translates to CASRGWGQEAFF.

This clonotype was counted ten times or more. The chain employs TRBV21-1 and TRBJ2-7; the listed D gene, TRBD2, was not tested against the DNA. TRBV21-1 is recorded as a pseudogene. CDR3 length: 17 residues. The CDR3 spells CASRLGDCSFTDYEQYF. CDR3 nucleotides: TGTGCCAGCAGGCTCGGGGACTGCTCTTTTACCGACTACGAGCAGTACTTC.

This chain uses TRBV12-3 or TRBV12-4 with TRBJ2-5; possibly TRBD2 for D (6 bases). V was cut by 5 bases and J by 3 bases, with 16 bases left in between. The CDR3 runs to 15 residues. CDR3 in DNA: TGTGCCAGCAGTGGGGGGTTCTGGGGGGAAGAGACCCAGTACTTC. It codes for CASSGGFWGEETQYF.

This chain connects TRBV4-3 to TRBJ1-4; TRBD1 matches at 8 bases. Germline lookup yields CDR1 LGHNA and CDR2 YSLEER. The CDR3 consists of 16 residues. V trimming: 0 bases; J trimming: 5 bases; junction bases outside the gene matches: 5. The CDR3 protein is CASSQERTGWNEKLFF. DNA of the CDR3: TGCGCCAGCAGCCAAGAAAGGACAGGGTGGAATGAAAAACTGTTTTTT.

This clonotype appeared a few times. The gene calls are TRBV15 and TRBJ2-5; D remains ambiguous. This CDR3 comprises 14 residues. In germline, CDR1 is LNHNV, CDR2 YYDKDF (reference sequence). The V and J ends lost 5 bases and 5 bases respectively, with 15 bases between them. CDR3 sequence (DNA): TGTGCCACCAGCTCCCGGACCGGTGCGGAGACCCAGTACTTC. Its translation is CATSSRTGAETQYF.

There are many counts of this clonotype. This rearrangement joins TRBV29-1 to TRBJ2-1; 8 bases map to TRBD2. Looked up from germline, CDR1 is SQVTM and CDR2 is ANQGSEA. The V gene end was trimmed by 3 bases and the J gene end by 10 bases; junction bases not matched to a gene: 17. The CDR3 has 16 residues. The CDR3 region is CSVDPSPGLGLGEQFF. The CDR3 DNA follows: TGCAGCGTTGATCCCTCTCCGGGACTAGGGCTCGGGGAGCAGTTCTTC.

This clonotype was observed a few times. This chain joins TRBV20-1 and TRBJ1-2, with D perhaps matching TRBD1 (6 bases). Germline V gene data show CDR1 as DFQATT and CDR2 as SNEGSKA (reference sequence). The ends were cut back, 3 bases at V and 4 bases at J, with 12 bases in the middle. The CDR3 extends over 13 amino acids. The CDR3 protein is CSASGRGPYGYTF. The CDR3 DNA reads TGCAGTGCTAGCGGCAGGGGTCCCTATGGCTACACCTTC.

This clonotype has ten or more counts. The rearrangement joins TRBV12-5 to TRBJ2-7; tentatively, D is TRBD1 or TRBD2 (5 bases each). V was cut by 7 bases and J by 4 bases, with 17 bases left in between. From germline, CDR1 is LGHNT and CDR2 FRNRAP. This CDR3 spans 14 amino acids. The DNA for the CDR3 is TGTGCTAGTGCCCTGGGGGAGTCTATTTACGAGCAGTACTTC. Translation: CASALGESIYEQYF.

This chain uses TRBV12-3 or TRBV12-4 with TRBJ2-3; TRBD1 is a possible D gene (5 bases). The CDR3 contains 14 residues. V was pared by 5 bases and J by 4 bases, with 13 bases between. In nucleotides, the CDR3 is TGTGCCAGCAGTCGCCAGGGATACTCAGATACGCAGTATTTT. Translation: CASSRQGYSDTQYF.

This clonotype occurred many times. The chain carries TRBV5-1 and TRBJ2-7, with D possibly matching TRBD1 (6 bases). In germline, CDR1 is SGHRS, CDR2 YFSETQ. The CDR3 has 13 residues. The V end lost 4 bases, the J end lost 7 bases, and 15 bases lay between the germline ends. CDR3 in amino acids: CASSNGQSAEQYF. The CDR3 region has the DNA TGCGCCAGCAGCAACGGACAGAGCGCTGAGCAGTACTTC.

This chain links TRBV20-1 with TRBJ2-1, with TRBD2 matching over 7 bases. The V gene's germline CDR1 is DFQATT and CDR2 SNEGSKA (reference sequence). With V trimmed by 3 bases and J by 6 bases, 8 bases remained unmatched. CDR3 size: 14 residues. CDR3 loop: CSASLAGNLNEQFF. Written as DNA, the CDR3 is TGCAGTGCTAGCTTAGCGGGCAATCTCAATGAGCAGTTCTTC.

There are a few counts of this clonotype. This sequence joins TRBV2 and TRBJ2-2, with a tentative D call TRBD1 (5 bases). Between the trimmed V and J ends, which lost 6 bases and 6 bases, there was a span of 11 bases. The germline gives CDR1 SNHLY, CDR2 FYNNEI. This CDR3 spans 13 amino acids. DNA of the CDR3: TGTGCCAGCAGGATGACAGTTCCCGGGGAGCTGTTTTTT. Translated: CASRMTVPGELFF.

This clonotype was detected only a few times. This chain connects TRBV20-1 to TRBJ2-5; maybe TRBD2 (6 bases). The CDR3 loop spans 10 amino acids. V was pared by 5 bases and J by 5 bases, with 6 bases between. Germline V CDR1 and CDR2: DFQATT, SNEGSKA (reference sequence). CDR3 nucleotide sequence: TGCAGTGCTGGGGGGGAGACCCAGTACTTC. Amino acid sequence: CSAGGETQYF.

This clonotype was seen ten or more times. The rearrangement uses TRBV12-3 or TRBV12-4 and TRBJ2-3; perhaps TRBD1 as D (5 bases). V lost 4 bases and J 3 bases, leaving 14 bases between the germline ends. CDR3 length: 15 amino acids. The CDR3 DNA follows: TGTGCCAGCAGTTCCCAGGGAATCGGGACAGATACGCAGTATTTT. This encodes CASSSQGIGTDTQYF.

This clonotype has a count of ten or more. The J gene is TRBJ2-2, the V gene TRBV27; the D gene is possibly TRBD1 (5 bases). V was trimmed by 3 bases and J by 1 base, leaving 6 bases between them. The CDR3 is made up of 14 amino acids. Germline V gene lookup returns CDR1 MNHEY and CDR2 SMNVEV (reference sequence). The CDR3 DNA follows: TGTGCCAGCAGTTTTACAGGGAACACCGGGGAGCTGTTTTTT. This encodes CASSFTGNTGELFF.

V gene TRBV11-1 combines with J gene TRBJ2-1; D may be TRBD2 (5 bases). V gave up 6 bases and J gave up 8 bases, with 11 bases separating them. Germline V lookup: CDR1 SGHAT, CDR2 FQDESV (reference sequence). The length of the CDR3 is 12 residues. The CDR3 spells CASSRTVDEQFF. CDR3 in DNA: TGTGCCAGCAGTCGGACTGTCGATGAGCAGTTCTTC.

This clonotype was seen more than once but under ten times. This chain joins TRBV20-1 and TRBJ2-3, with D maybe TRBD1 (6 bases). Trimming took off 0 bases at V and 2 bases at J, with 18 bases between the two ends. In germline, CDR1 is DFQATT, CDR2 SNEGSKA (reference sequence). The CDR3 is 17 residues long. CDR3 sequence (DNA): TGCAGTGCTAGAGATACCTACAGGGCCCCTCACACAGATACGCAGTATTTT. The encoded protein is CSARDTYRAPHTDTQYF.

This clonotype was detected a few times. V gene TRBV5-4 combines with J gene TRBJ2-3; 7 nucleotides line up with TRBD2. Germline CDR1 SGHNT, CDR2 YYREEE (reference sequence). CDR3 length equals 15 residues. V lost 0 bases and J lost 3; bases outside the gene matches: 4. Here the CDR3 DNA reads TGTGCCAGCAGCTTGGGCGGGAGTTTGACAGATACGCAGTATTTT. It encodes CASSLGGSLTDTQYF.

The gene calls are TRBV10-3 and TRBJ1-5, with D perhaps TRBD1 (6 bases). Between the trimmed V and J ends, which lost 10 bases and 5 bases, there was a span of 18 bases. CDR3 size: 14 residues. The germline CDR1 and CDR2 sequences are ENHRY and SYGVKD. The CDR3 loop is CATNRRGQDQPQHF. For the CDR3, the DNA is TGTGCCACCAATAGACGGGGACAAGATCAGCCCCAGCATTTT.

This clonotype was recorded a few times. The chain combines TRBV9 with TRBJ2-3; TRBD2 matches at 9 bases. J was trimmed by 8 bases and V by 0 bases; bases with no gene match: 4. Germline assignment: CDR1 SGDLS and CDR2 YYNGEE. The CDR3 is 14 residues long. The CDR3 DNA reads as TGTGCCAGCAGCGTAGATCTAGCGGGACGTACGCAGTATTTT. It codes for CASSVDLAGRTQYF.

In this sample, this clonotype turned up a few times. The gene calls are TRBV11-3 and TRBJ1-1, with unresolved D. Per germline, CDR1 SGHNT and CDR2 YENEEA. The CDR3 extends over 12 amino acids. Trimming stripped 6 bases from V and 11 bases from J, with 16 bases between. This CDR3 reads CASSRGATSAFF. CDR3 DNA: TGTGCCAGCAGTAGAGGAGCGACGTCGGCTTTCTTT.

As for this clonotype: One end of the junction is discordant with germline, which a read error may explain. The rearrangement uses TRBV12-3 or TRBV12-4 and TRBJ2-1; 7 bases fit TRBD2. The CDR3 has 19 residues. As DNA, the CDR3 is TGTGCCATCAGTTTAAGCCTAGCGGCCACAACCTTGACATACAATGAGCAGTTCTTC. Translated: CAISLSLAATTLTYNEQFF.

This sequence joins TRBV18 and TRBJ2-5, with TRBD1 matching over 8 bases. The CDR3 has 15 amino acids. The ends lost 4 bases at V and 1 base at J; junction bases unmatched: 5. Germline values: CDR1 KGHSH, CDR2 LQKENI. The CDR3 loop is CASSRSGTGQETQYF. The CDR3 region has the DNA TGTGCCAGCTCACGATCCGGGACAGGCCAAGAGACCCAGTACTTC.

The V gene is TRBV5-1, the J gene TRBJ2-7, with D perhaps TRBD2 (5 bases). CDR3 length: 15 residues. V lost 0 bases, J lost 2 bases, and 12 bases lay in between. Germline assignment: CDR1 SGHRS and CDR2 YFSETQ. CDR3 nucleotide sequence: TGCGCCAGCAGCTTGGGAACGGGGTTCACCTACGAGCAGTACTTC. Its translation is CASSLGTGFTYEQYF.

This clonotype was recorded at least ten times. CDR3 sequence: CASSPDRDRHTKNEQFF. The CDR3 DNA sequence: TGTGCCAGCTCACCGGACAGGGATCGGCACACTAAGAATGAGCAGTTCTTC. V gene TRBV18 combines with J gene TRBJ2-1, with 8 bases matching TRBD1. Germline V gene sequence: CDR1 KGHSH, CDR2 LQKENI. Unmatched junction bases numbered 14, after V lost 3 bases and J lost 7 bases. The CDR3 has 17 amino acids.

This clonotype was detected ten times or more. This chain uses TRBV20-1 with TRBJ1-2; D remains ambiguous. This CDR3 contains 13 residues. CDR1 and CDR2 (germline): DFQATT, SNEGSKA (reference sequence). Trimming pared 5 bases from V and 13 bases from J, leaving 23 bases between. The CDR3 protein is CSAAPGVFSGSTF. CDR3 nucleotides: TGCAGTGCTGCCCCGGGAGTTTTCTCGGGGAGCACCTTC.

The rearrangement links TRBV6-5 to TRBJ2-1; either TRBD1 or TRBD2 may supply D (5 bases each). Trimming took 2 bases from V and 7 from J, leaving 12 bases between them. Germline CDR1 and CDR2: MNHEY and SVGAGI. The CDR3 consists of 14 residues. The CDR3 spells CASSYGTWGNEQFF. DNA for the CDR3: TGTGCCAGCAGTTACGGCACTTGGGGGAATGAGCAGTTCTTC.